Presented here are 10 T cell receptor beta chains from one specimen sequenced in a study of human T cells and chemical hapten exposure. Specified time point: patch test 3, about 24 weeks after DPC sensitization. Treatment meaning: therapeutic diphenylcyclopropenone sensitization with weekly scalp DPC. TCRdb ran MiXCR on the RACE reads and lists one entry per CDR3 protein. The sample shows under 75,000 distinct CDR3 sequences, 11% of them seen only once. The material sequenced was whole blood, taken in connection with sensitization to the hapten diphenylcyclopropenone (DPC). These receptors originate from a woman in her fifties or sixties with alopecia areata. Some clones in this sample may be carry-over from other donors' samples.

In this sample, this clonotype turned up a few times. This chain links TRBV11-2 with TRBJ1-6; D not resolved. Between the trimmed V and J ends, which lost 5 bases and 6 bases, there was a span of 14 bases. This CDR3 has 15 residues. Looked up from germline, CDR1 is SGHAT and CDR2 is FQNNGV. CDR3 sequence reads: CASSPGVARNSPLHF. CDR3 bases: TGTGCCAGCAGCCCCGGGGTAGCGCGTAATTCACCCCTCCACTTT.

This clonotype turned up a few times. The J gene is TRBJ1-1, the V gene TRBV28; D remains unclear. The CDR3 is 13 amino acids. Germline V gives CDR1 MDHEN, CDR2 SYDVKM. V gave up 8 bases and J gave up 2 bases, with 12 bases separating them. The CDR3 here is CASPPSGNTEAFF. The CDR3 DNA reads as TGTGCCAGCCCGCCCTCTGGTAACACTGAAGCTTTCTTT. The full variable domain, completed using reference TRBV28 and TRBJ1-1, is DVKVTQSSRYLVKRTGEKVFLECVQDMDHENMFWYRQDPGLGLRLIYFSYDVKMKEKGDIPEGYSVSREKKERFSLILESASTNQTSMYLCASPPSGNTEAFFGQGTRLTVV.

This clonotype was seen just once. This rearrangement joins TRBV12-3 or TRBV12-4 to TRBJ2-4, with 11 bases that match TRBD2. This CDR3 contains 15 residues. V trimming: 6 bases; J trimming: 3 bases; junction bases outside the gene matches: 4. The CDR3 loop reads CASRNLAGGKNIQYF. The DNA for the CDR3 is TGTGCCAGCAGGAATCTAGCGGGAGGCAAAAACATTCAGTACTTC.

This clonotype was detected only a few times. The gene calls are TRBV28 and TRBJ1-6; no reliable D call. CDR3 length: 13 residues. In germline, CDR1 is MDHEN, CDR2 SYDVKM. V lost 6 bases, J lost 7 bases, and 10 bases lay in between. CDR3 DNA sequence: TGTGCCAGCAGAAGCGGTTTGAATTCACCCCTCCACTTT. Amino acid sequence: CASRSGLNSPLHF.

The chain couples TRBV28 to TRBJ2-3; 9 bases are shared with TRBD1. Germline loops: CDR1 MDHEN, CDR2 SYDVKM. CDR3 size: 16 residues. Losses at the gene ends were 5 bases for V and 5 bases for J; bases not matched to a gene: 11. CDR3 coding DNA: TGTGCCAGCAGTGAATACGACAGGGGGAATAAAGATACGCAGTATTTT. Residues: CASSEYDRGNKDTQYF.

This clonotype has more than one count but fewer than ten. The V and J genes are TRBV7-6 and TRBJ2-3, with TRBD2 matching 9 bases. Trimming cost V 5 bases and J 4 bases; bases outside gene matches: 13. This CDR3 is 17 amino acids long. Germline-derived CDR1 and CDR2 are SGHVS and FNYEAQ. CDR3 region: CASSRGEISGSADTQYF. The CDR3 region has the DNA TGTGCCAGCAGCCGGGGGGAAATTAGCGGGAGTGCAGATACGCAGTATTTT.

The chain has TRBV28 and TRBJ2-5; D gene ambiguous. V was shortened by 3 bases and J by 7 bases, with 9 bases between the two germline ends. This CDR3 contains 12 residues. Germline loops: CDR1 MDHEN, CDR2 SYDVKM. CDR3 DNA sequence: TGTGCCAGCAGTTTGCAATCGAGGACCCAGTACTTC. This translates into CASSLQSRTQYF.

The chain uses TRBV28 and TRBJ2-1, with D tentatively TRBD2 (5 bases). Trimming took 4 bases from V and 5 from J, leaving 15 bases between them. The CDR3 extends over 15 amino acids. The germline V gene has CDR1 MDHEN and CDR2 SYDVKM. CDR3 DNA sequence: TGTGCCAGCAGTTCGACGGGCCGGGGAGACAATGAGCAGTTCTTC. Translated: CASSSTGRGDNEQFF.

The V and J genes are TRBV6-5 and TRBJ2-7, with D unresolved. The germline V gene encodes CDR1 MNHEY and CDR2 SVGAGI. Trimming left V 0 bases short and J 1 base short, with 10 bases between. CDR3 size: 15 residues. CDR3: CASSYSGRQSYEQYF. The CDR3 DNA sequence: TGTGCCAGCAGTTACTCCGGTCGCCAGTCCTACGAGCAGTACTTC.

V usage is TRBV4-1 and J usage is TRBJ2-7; perhaps TRBD2 as D (5 bases). Germline values: CDR1 MGHRA, CDR2 YSYEKL. The CDR3 spans 16 residues. The V gene lost 1 base and the J gene lost 2 bases, with 15 bases spanning the gap. CDR3 in amino acids: CASSQALTGTTYEQYF. The CDR3 DNA reads as TGCGCCAGCAGCCAAGCATTGACGGGAACCACCTACGAGCAGTACTTC.